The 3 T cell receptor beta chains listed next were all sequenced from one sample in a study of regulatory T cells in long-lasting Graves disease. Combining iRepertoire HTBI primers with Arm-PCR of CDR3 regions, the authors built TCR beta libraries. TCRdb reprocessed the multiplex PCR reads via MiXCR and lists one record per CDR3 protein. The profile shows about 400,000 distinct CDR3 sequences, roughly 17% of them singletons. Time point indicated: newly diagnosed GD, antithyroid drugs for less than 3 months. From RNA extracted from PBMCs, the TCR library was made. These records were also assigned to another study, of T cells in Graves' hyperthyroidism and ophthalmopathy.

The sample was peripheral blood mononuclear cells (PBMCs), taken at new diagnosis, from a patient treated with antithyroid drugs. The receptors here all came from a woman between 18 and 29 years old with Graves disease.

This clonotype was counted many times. The CDR3 spells CASSQGLAEIYEQYF. CDR3 nucleotides: TGTGCCAGCAGCCAAGGGCTAGCGGAGATCTACGAGCAGTACTTC. The rearrangement links TRBV3-1 to TRBJ2-7; 7 bases match TRBD2. V lost 1 base to trimming and J lost 3 bases; unmatched junction nucleotides: 6. CDR1 is LGHDT and CDR2 is YNNKEL in the germline V gene (reference sequence). This CDR3 has 15 residues.

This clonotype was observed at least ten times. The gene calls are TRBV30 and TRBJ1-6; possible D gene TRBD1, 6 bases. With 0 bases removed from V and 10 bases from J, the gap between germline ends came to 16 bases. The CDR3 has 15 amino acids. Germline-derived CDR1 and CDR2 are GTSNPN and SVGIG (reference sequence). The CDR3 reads CAWSVFSVRGSPLHF. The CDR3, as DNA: TGTGCCTGGAGTGTATTTAGTGTCAGGGGCTCACCCCTCCACTTT.

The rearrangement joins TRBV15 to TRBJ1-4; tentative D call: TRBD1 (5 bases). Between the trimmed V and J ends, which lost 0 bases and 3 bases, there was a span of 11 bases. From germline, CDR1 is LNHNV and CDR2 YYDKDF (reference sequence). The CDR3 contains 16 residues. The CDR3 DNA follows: TGTGCCACCAGCAGAGATTCAGGGCGCGCTAATGAAAAACTGTTTTTT. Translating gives CATSRDSGRANEKLFF.